This TCR beta chain was sequenced during a study of graft-versus-host responses after intestinal transplantation. Here immunoSEQ multiplex PCR was the method, and the copy in TCRdb shows in-frame clones only, minus some. The sample records 85,000 to 100,000 clones, roughly 88% being singletons. As for this clone: The antigen is undetermined.

The V segment lost 6 bases and the J segment 8 bases; nucleotides outside the gene matches: 6. CDR1 PRHDT and CDR2 FYEKMQ come from the germline V gene (reference sequence). The CDR3 spans 12 residues. The chain recombines TRBV13 with TRBJ2-7; 8 nucleotides match TRBD1. The receptor was derived from a human donor who received an intestinal transplant. The sample in question was unstimulated CD4+ T cells sorted from spleen or lymph node cells, obtained before intestinal transplant. The CDR3 DNA is TGTGCCAGCAGTCAGGACAGGGCACAGCAGTACTTC. Residues: CASSQDRAQQYF.